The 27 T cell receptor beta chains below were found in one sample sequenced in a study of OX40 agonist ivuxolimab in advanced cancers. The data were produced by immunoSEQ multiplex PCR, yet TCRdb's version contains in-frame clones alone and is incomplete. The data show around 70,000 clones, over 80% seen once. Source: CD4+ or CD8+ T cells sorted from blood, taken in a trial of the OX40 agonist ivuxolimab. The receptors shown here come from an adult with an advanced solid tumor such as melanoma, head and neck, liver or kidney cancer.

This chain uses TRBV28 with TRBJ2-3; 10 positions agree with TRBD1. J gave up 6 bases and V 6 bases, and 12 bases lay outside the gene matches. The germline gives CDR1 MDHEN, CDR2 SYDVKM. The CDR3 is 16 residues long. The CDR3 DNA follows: TGTGCCAGCAGATTTGAATATCGGGACAGGGGCGATACGCAGTATTTT. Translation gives CASRFEYRDRGDTQYF.

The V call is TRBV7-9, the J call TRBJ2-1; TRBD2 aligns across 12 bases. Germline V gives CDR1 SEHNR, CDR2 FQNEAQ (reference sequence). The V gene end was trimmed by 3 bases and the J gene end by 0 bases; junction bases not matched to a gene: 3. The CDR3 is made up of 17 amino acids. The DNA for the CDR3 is TGTGCCAGCAGCTTTCCGACTAGCGGGAGCTCCTACAATGAGCAGTTCTTC. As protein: CASSFPTSGSSYNEQFF.

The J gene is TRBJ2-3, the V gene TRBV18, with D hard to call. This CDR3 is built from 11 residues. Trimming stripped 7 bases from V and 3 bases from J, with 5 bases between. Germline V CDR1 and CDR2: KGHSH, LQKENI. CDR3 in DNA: TGTGCCAGCTACGGAACAGATACGCAGTATTTT. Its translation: CASYGTDTQYF.

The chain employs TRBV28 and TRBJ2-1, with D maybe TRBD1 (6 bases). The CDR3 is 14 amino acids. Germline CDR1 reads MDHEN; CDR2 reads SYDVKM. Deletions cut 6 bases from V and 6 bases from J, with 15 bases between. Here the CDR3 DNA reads TGTGCCAGCAGCAGAAACAGGGAAGGCAATGAGCAGTTCTTC. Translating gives CASSRNREGNEQFF.

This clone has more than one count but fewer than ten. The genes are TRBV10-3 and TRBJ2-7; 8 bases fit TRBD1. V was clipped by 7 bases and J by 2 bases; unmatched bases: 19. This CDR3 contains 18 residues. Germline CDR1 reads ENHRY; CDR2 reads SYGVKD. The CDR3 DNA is TGTGCCATCACCTCCGGGACAGGAATCCTGGGGGCTACCTACGAGCAGTACTTC. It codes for CAITSGTGILGATYEQYF.

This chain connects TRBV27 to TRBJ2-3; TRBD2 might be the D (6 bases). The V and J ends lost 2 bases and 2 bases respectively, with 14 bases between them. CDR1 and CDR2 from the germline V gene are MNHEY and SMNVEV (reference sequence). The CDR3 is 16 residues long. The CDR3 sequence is CASSLSLGLITDTQYF. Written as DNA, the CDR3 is TGTGCCAGCAGTTTAAGTTTGGGACTCATCACAGATACGCAGTATTTT.

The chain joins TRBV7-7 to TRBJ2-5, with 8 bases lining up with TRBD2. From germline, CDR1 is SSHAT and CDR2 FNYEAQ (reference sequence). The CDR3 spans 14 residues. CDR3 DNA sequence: TGTGCTAGTTCCGGGACTAGTAGAAGGGAGACCCAGTACTTC. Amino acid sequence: CASSGTSRRETQYF.

CDR3 nucleotides: TGCGCCAGCAGCTCGGGACAGTTCCATGAGCAGTTCTTC. It specifies CASSSGQFHEQFF. The chain couples TRBV5-1 to TRBJ2-1, with 7 bases that match TRBD1. Germline V gene sequence: CDR1 SGHRS, CDR2 YFSETQ. The V gene end was trimmed by 3 bases and the J gene end by 8 bases; junction bases not matched to a gene: 5. CDR3 size: 13 residues.

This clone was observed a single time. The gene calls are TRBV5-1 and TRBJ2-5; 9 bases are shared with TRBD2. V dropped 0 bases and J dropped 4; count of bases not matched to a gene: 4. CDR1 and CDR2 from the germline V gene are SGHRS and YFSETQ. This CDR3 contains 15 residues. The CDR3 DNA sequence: TGCGCCAGCAGCTTGGGCGGGGGGGCCTCAGAGACCCAGTACTTC. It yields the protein CASSLGGGASETQYF.

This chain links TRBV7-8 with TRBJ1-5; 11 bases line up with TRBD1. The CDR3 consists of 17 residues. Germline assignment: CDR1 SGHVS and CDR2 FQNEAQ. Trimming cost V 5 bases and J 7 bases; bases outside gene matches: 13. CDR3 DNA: TGTGCCAGCAGCCGCGGACAGGGGGCGAGAACACAGCAGCCCCAGCATTTT. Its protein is CASSRGQGARTQQPQHF.

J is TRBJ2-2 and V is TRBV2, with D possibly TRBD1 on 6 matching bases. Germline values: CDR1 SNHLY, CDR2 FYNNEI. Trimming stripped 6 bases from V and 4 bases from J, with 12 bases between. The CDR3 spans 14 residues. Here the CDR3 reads CASSRQAVTGELFF. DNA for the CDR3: TGTGCCAGCAGCCGACAGGCGGTCACCGGGGAGCTGTTTTTT.

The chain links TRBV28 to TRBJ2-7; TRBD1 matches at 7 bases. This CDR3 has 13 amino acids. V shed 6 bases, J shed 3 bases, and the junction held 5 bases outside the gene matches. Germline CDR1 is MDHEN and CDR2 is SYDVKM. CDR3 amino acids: CASRKTGFYEQYV. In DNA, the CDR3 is TGTGCCAGCAGAAAGACAGGGTTCTACGAGCAGTACGTC.

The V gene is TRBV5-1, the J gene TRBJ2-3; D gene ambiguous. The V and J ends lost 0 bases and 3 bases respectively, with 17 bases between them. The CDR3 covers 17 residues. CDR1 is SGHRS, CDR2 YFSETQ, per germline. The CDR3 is CASSLAQLSAGTDTQYF. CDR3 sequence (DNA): TGCGCCAGCAGCTTGGCCCAGTTGTCCGCTGGGACAGATACGCAGTATTTT. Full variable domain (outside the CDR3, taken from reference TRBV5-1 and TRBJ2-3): KAGVTQTPRYLIKTRGQQVTLSCSPISGHRSVSWYQQTPGQGLQFLFEYFSETQRNKGNFPGRFSGRQFSNSRSEMNVSTLELGDSALYLCASSLAQLSAGTDTQYFGPGTRLTVL.

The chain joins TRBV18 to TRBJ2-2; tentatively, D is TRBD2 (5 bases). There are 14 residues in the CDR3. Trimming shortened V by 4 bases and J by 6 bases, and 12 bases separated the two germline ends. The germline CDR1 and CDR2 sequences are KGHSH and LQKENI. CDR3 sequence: CASSLGERSGELFF. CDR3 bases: TGTGCCAGCTCACTGGGCGAGCGGTCCGGGGAGCTGTTTTTT.

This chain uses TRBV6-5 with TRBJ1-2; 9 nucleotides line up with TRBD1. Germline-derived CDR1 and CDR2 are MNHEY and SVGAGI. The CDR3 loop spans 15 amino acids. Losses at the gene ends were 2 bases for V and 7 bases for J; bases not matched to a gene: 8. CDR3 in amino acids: CASSYPGGQGGGYTF. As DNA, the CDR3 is TGTGCCAGCAGTTACCCAGGGGGACAGGGAGGTGGCTACACCTTC.

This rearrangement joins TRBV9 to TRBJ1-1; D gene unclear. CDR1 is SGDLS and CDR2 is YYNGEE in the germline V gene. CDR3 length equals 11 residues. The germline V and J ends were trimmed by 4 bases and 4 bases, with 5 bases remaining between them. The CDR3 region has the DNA TGTGCCAGCAGCCCGAGCACTGAAGCTTTCTTT. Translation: CASSPSTEAFF.

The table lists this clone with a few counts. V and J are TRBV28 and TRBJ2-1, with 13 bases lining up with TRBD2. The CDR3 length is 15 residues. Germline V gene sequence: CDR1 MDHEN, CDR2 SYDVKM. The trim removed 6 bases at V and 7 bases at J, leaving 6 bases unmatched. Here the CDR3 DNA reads TGTGCCAGCAGCGGGACTAGCGGGAACCGGAATGAGCAGTTCTTC. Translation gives CASSGTSGNRNEQFF.

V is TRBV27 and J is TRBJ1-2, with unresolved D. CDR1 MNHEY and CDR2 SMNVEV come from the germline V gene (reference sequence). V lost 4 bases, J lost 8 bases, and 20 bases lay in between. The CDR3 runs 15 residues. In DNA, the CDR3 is TGTGCCAGCAGTTCCTCCCCCCCCTCCCCGGGGGGCTACACCTTC. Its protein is CASSSSPPSPGGYTF.

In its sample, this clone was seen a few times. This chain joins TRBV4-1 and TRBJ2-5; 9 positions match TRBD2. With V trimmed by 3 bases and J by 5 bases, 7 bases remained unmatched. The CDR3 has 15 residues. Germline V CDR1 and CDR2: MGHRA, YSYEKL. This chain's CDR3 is CASSHPWTSEETQYF. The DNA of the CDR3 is TGCGCCAGCAGCCATCCCTGGACTAGCGAGGAGACCCAGTACTTC.

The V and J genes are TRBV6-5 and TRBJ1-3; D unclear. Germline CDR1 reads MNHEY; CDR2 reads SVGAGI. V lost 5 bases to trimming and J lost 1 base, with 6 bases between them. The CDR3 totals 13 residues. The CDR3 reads CASSHLSGNTIYF. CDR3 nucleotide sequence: TGTGCCAGCAGTCATTTGTCTGGAAACACCATATATTTT.

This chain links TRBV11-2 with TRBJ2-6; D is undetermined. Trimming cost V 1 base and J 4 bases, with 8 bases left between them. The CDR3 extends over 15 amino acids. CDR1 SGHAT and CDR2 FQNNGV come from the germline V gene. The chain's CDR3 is CASSLGGSGANVLTF. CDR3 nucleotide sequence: TGTGCCAGCAGCTTAGGGGGATCCGGGGCCAACGTCCTGACTTTC.

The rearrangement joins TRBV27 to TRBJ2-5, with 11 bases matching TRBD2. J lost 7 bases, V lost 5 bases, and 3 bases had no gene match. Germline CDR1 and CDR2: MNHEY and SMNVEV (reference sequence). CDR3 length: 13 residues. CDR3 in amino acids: CASSHGLAGTQYF. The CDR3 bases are TGTGCCAGCAGTCATGGACTAGCGGGGACCCAGTACTTC.

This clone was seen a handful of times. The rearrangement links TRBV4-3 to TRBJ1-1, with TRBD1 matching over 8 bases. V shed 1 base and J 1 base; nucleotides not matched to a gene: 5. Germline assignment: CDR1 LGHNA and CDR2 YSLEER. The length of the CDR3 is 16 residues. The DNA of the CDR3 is TGCGCCAGCAGCCAAGCCACCGGGACAGGGAACACTGAAGCTTTCTTT. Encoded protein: CASSQATGTGNTEAFF.

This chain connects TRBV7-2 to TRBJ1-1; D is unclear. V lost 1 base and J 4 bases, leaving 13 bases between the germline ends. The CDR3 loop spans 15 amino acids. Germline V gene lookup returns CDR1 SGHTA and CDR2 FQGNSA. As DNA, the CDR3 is TGTGCCAGCAGCTTAGATAGAAGCTCCGGCACTGAAGCTTTCTTT. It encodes CASSLDRSSGTEAFF.

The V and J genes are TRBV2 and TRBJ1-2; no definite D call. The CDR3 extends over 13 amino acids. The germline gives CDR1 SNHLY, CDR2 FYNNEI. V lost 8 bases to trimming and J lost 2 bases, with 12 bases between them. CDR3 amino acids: CASGYSRNYGYTF. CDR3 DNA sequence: TGTGCCAGCGGGTACAGCAGGAACTATGGCTACACCTTC. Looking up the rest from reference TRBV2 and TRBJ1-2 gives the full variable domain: EPEVTQTPSHQVTQMGQEVILRCVPISNHLYFYWYRQILGQKVEFLVSFYNNEISEKSEIFDDQFSVERPDGSNFTLKIRSTKLEDSAMYFCASGYSRNYGYTFGSGTRLTVV.

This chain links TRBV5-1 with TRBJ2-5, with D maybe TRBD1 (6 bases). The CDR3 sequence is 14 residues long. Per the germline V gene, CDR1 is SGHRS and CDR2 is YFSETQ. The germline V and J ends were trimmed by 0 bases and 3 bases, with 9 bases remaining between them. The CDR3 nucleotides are TGCGCCAGCAGCTTGGAAGGGGGAGAAGAGACCCAGTACTTC. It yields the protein CASSLEGGEETQYF.

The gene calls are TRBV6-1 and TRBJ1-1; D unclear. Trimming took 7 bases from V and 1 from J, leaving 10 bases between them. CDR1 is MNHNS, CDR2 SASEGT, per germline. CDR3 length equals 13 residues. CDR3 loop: CASKELGNTEAFF. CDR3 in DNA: TGTGCCAGCAAAGAATTAGGGAACACTGAAGCTTTCTTT.